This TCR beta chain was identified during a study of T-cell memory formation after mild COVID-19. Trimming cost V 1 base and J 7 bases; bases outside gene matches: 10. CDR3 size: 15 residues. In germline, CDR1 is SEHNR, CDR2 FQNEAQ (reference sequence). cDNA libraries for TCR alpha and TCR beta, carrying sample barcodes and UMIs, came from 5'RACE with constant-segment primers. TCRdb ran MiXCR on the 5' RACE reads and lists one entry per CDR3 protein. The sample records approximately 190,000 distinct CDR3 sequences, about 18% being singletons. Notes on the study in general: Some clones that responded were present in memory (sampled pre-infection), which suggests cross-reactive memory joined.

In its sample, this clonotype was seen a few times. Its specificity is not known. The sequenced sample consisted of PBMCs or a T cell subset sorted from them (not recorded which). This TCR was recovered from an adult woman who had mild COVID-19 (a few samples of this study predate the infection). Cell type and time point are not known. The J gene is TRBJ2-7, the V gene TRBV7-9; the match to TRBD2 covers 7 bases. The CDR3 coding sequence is TGTGCCAGCAGCTTAGAAAGCGGGGTGACGCGAGAGCAGTACTTC. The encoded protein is CASSLESGVTREQYF. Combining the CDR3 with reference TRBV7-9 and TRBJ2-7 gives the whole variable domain DTGVSQNPRHKITKRGQNVTFRCDPISEHNRLYWYRQTLGQGPEFLTYFQNEAQLEKSRLLSDRFSAERPKGSFSTLEIQRTEQGDSAMYLCASSLESGVTREQYFGPGTRLTVT.